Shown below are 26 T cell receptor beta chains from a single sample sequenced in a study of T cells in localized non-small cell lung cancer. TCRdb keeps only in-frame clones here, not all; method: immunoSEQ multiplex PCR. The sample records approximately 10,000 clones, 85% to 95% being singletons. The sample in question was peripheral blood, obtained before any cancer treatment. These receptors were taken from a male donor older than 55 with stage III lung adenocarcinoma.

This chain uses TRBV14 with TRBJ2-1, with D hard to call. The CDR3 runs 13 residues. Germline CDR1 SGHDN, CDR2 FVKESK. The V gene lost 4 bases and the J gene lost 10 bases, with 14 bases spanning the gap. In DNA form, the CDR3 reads TGTGCCAGCAGCCGCATCCGCCCGGCGGAGCAGTTCTTC. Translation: CASSRIRPAEQFF.

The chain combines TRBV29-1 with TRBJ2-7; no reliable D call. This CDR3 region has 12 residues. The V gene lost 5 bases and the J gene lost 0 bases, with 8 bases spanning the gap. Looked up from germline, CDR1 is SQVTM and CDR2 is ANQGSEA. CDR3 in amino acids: CSVRPDSYEQYF. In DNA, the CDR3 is TGCAGCGTTAGGCCAGACTCCTACGAGCAGTACTTC.

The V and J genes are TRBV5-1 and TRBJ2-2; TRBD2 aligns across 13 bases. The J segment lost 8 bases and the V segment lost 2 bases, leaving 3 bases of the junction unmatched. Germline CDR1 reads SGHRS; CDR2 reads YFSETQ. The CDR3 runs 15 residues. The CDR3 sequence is CASSFGLAGAGELFF. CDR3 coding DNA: TGCGCCAGCAGCTTTGGACTAGCGGGAGCTGGGGAGCTGTTTTTT.

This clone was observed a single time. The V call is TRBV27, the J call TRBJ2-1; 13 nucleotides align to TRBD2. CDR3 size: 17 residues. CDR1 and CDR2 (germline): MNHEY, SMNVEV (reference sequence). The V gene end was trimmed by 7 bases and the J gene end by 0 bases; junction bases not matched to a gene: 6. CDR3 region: CASIPRLAGGSYNEQFF. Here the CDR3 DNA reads TGTGCCAGCATCCCTCGACTAGCGGGAGGCTCCTACAATGAGCAGTTCTTC.

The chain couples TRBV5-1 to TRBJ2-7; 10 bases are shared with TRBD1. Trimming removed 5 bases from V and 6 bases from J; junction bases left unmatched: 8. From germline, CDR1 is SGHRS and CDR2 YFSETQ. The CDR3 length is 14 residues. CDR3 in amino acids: CASRPRQGAIEQYF. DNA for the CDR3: TGCGCCAGCAGGCCTCGACAGGGGGCGATCGAGCAGTACTTC.

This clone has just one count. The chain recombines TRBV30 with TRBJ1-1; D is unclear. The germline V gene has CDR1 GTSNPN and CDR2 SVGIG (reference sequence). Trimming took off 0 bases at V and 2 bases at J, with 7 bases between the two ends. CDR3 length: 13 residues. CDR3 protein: CAWSVKRNTEAFF. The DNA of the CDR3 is TGTGCCTGGAGTGTCAAGCGTAACACTGAAGCTTTCTTT.

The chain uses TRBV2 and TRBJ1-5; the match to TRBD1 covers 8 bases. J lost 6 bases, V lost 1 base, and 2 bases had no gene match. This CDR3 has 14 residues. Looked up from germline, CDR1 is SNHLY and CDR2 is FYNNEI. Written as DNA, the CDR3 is TGTGCCAGCAGTGAAGGGACAGGGATTCAGCCCCAGCATTTT. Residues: CASSEGTGIQPQHF.

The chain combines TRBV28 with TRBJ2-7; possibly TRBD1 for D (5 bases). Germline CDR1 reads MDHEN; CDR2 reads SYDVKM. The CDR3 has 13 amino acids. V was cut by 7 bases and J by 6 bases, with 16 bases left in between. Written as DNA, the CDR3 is TGTGCCAGCAAGGTTTTTACAGGTACCGAGCAGTACTTC. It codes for CASKVFTGTEQYF.

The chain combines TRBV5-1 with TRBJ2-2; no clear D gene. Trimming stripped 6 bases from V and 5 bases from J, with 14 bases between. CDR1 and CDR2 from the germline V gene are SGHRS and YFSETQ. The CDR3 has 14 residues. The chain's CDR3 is CASTGALGTGELFF. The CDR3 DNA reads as TGCGCCAGCACAGGAGCCCTAGGGACCGGGGAGCTGTTTTTT. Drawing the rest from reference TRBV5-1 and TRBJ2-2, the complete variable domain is KAGVTQTPRYLIKTRGQQVTLSCSPISGHRSVSWYQQTPGQGLQFLFEYFSETQRNKGNFPGRFSGRQFSNSRSEMNVSTLELGDSALYLCASTGALGTGELFFGEGSRLTVL.

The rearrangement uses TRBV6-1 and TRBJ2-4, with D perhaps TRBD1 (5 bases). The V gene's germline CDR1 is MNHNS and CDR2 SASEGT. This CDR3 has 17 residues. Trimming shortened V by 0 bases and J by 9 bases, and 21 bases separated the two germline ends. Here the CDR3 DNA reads TGTGCCAGCAGTGAAGCGCTTCAGGGCCCCACCCAAAGCATTCAGTACTTC. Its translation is CASSEALQGPTQSIQYF.

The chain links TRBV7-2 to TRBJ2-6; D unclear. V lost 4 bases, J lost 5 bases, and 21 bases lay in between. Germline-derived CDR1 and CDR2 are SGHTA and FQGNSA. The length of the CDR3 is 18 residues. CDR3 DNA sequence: TGTGCCAGCAGCTGGAACGTGAGACGACAAAGTCGGGCCAACGTCCTGACTTTC. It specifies CASSWNVRRQSRANVLTF.

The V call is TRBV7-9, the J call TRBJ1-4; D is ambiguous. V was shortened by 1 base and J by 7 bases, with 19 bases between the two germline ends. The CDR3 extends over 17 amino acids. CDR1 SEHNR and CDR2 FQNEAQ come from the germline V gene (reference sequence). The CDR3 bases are TGTGCCAGCAGCTTAGGCCGGGTTTGGGCTTTAAGTGAAAAACTGTTTTTT. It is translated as CASSLGRVWALSEKLFF.

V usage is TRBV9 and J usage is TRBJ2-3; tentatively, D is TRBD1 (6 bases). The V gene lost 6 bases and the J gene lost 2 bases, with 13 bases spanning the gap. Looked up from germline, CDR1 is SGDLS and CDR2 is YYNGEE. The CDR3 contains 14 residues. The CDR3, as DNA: TGTGCCAGCAATCAGGACAGCGACACAGATACGCAGTATTTT. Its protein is CASNQDSDTDTQYF.

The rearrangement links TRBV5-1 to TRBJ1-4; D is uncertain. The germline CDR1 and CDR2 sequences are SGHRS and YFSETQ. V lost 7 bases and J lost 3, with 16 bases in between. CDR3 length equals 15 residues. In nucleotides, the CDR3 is TGCGCCAGCGGATATACTTCCGGAGCTAATGAAAAACTGTTTTTT. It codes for CASGYTSGANEKLFF. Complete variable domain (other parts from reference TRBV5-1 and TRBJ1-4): KAGVTQTPRYLIKTRGQQVTLSCSPISGHRSVSWYQQTPGQGLQFLFEYFSETQRNKGNFPGRFSGRQFSNSRSEMNVSTLELGDSALYLCASGYTSGANEKLFFGSGTQLSVL.

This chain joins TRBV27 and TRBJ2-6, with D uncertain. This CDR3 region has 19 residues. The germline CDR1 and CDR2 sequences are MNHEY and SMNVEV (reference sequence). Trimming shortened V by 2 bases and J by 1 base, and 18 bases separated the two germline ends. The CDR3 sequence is CASSLNFWRAASGANVLTF. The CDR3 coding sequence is TGTGCCAGCAGTTTAAACTTTTGGCGTGCAGCTTCTGGGGCCAACGTCCTGACTTTC. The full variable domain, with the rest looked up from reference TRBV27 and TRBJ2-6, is EAQVTQNPRYLITVTGKKLTVTCSQNMNHEYMSWYRQDPGLGLRQIYYSMNVEVTDKGDVPEGYKVSRKEKRNFPLILESPSPNQTSLYFCASSLNFWRAASGANVLTFGAGSRLTVL.

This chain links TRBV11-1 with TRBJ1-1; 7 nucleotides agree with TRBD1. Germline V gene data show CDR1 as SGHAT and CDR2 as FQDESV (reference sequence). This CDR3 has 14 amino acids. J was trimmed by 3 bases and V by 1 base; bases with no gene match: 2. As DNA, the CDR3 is TGTGCCAGCAGCTTAGGACAGGGAGACACTGAAGCTTTCTTT. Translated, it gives CASSLGQGDTEAFF.

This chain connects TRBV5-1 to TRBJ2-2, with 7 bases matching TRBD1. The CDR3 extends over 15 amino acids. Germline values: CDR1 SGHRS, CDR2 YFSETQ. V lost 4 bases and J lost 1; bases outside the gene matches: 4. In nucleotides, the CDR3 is TGCGCCAGCAGCCCCGGGACAGTGAACACCGGGGAGCTGTTTTTT. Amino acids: CASSPGTVNTGELFF.

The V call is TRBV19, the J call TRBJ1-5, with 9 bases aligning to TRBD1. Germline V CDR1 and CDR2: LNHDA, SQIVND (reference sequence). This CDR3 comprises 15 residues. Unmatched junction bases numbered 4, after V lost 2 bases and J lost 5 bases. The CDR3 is CASSIRTGVDQPQHF. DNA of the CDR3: TGTGCCAGTAGTATACGGACAGGGGTGGATCAGCCCCAGCATTTT.

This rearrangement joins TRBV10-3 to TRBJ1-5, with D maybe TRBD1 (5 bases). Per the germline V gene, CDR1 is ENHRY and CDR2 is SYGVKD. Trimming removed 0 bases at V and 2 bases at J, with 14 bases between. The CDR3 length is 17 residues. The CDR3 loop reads CAISESGRGGGNQPQHF. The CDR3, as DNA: TGTGCCATCAGTGAGTCAGGGAGGGGCGGGGGCAATCAGCCCCAGCATTTT.

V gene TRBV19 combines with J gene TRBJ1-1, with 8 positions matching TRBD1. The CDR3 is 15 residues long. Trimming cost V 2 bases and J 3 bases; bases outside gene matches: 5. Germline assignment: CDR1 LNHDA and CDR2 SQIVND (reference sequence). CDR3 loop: CASSITGGFDTEAFF. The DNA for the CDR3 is TGTGCCAGTAGTATAACAGGGGGGTTCGACACTGAAGCTTTCTTT.

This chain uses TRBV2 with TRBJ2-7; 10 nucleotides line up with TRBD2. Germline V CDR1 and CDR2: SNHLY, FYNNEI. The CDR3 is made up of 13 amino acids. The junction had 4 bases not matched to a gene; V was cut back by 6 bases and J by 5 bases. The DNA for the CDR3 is TGTGCCAGCAGCTCTAGCGGGAGAAACGAGCAGTACTTC. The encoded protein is CASSSSGRNEQYF.

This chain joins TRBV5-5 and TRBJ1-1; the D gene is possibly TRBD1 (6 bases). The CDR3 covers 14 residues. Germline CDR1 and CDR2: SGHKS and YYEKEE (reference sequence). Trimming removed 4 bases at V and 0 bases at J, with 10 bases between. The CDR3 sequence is CASSAQGLNTEAFF. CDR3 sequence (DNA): TGTGCCAGCAGCGCACAGGGCCTGAACACTGAAGCTTTCTTT.

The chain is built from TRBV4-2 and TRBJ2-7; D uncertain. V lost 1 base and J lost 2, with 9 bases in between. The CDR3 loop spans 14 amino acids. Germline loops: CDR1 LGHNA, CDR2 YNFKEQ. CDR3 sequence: CASSQGLDTYEQYF. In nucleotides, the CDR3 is TGTGCCAGCAGCCAAGGGCTGGATACCTACGAGCAGTACTTC.

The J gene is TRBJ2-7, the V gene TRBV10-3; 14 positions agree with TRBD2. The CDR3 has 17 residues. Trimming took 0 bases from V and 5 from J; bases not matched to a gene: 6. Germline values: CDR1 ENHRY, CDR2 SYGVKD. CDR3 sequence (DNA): TGTGCCATCAGTGAGTCGGGGACTAGCGGGAGAGTAGACGAGCAGTACTTC. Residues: CAISESGTSGRVDEQYF.

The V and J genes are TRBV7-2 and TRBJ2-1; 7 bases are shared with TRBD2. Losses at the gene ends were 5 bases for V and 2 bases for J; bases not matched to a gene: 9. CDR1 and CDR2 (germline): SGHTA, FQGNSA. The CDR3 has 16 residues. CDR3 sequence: CASSHVAGVAYNEQFF. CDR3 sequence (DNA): TGTGCCAGCAGCCATGTGGCGGGAGTCGCCTACAATGAGCAGTTCTTC.

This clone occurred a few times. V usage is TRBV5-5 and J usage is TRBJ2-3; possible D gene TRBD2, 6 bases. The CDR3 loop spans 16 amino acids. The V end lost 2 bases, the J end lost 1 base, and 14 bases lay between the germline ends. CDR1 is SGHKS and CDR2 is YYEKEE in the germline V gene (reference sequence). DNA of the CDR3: TGTGCCAGCAGCTTTGGACCCGGGACTGGCACAGATACGCAGTATTTT. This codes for CASSFGPGTGTDTQYF.